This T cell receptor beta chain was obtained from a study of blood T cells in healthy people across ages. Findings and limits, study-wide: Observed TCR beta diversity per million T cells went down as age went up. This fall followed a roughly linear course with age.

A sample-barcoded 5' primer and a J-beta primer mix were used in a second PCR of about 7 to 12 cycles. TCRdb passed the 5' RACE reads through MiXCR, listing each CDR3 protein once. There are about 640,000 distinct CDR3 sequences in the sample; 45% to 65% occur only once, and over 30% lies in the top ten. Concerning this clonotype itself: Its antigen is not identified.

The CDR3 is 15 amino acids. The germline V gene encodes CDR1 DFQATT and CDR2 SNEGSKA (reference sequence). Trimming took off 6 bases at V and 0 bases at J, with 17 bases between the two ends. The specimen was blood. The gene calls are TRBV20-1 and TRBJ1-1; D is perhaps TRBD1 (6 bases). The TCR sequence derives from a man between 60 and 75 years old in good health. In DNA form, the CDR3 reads TGCAGTGCCCAGGACAGCGACTCTATGAACACTGAAGCTTTCTTT. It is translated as CSAQDSDSMNTEAFF.